The entry below gives a single TCR beta chain sequence along with its context. This entry is derived from a study of blood T cell repertoires in COVID-19. Study-level information: Spain, Italy and the United States supplied samples that represented acute and convalescent COVID-19.

Measured with immunoSEQ multiplex PCR; TCRdb has only the in-frame clones, and not every one. The sample contains approximately 140,000 clones, around four fifths of which appear only once. Between the trimmed V and J ends, which lost 1 base and 2 bases, there was a span of 8 bases. This CDR3 has 14 residues. CDR1 is SGHRS and CDR2 is YFSETQ in the germline V gene. The sequence was collected from a human donor in a cohort sampled during active COVID-19. This rearrangement joins TRBV5-1 to TRBJ2-3; D perhaps matches TRBD1 (6 bases). The sample comprised peripheral blood. The CDR3 region has the DNA TGCGCCAGCAGCTTGACAGGGACCACAGATACGCAGTATTTT. Its translation: CASSLTGTTDTQYF.